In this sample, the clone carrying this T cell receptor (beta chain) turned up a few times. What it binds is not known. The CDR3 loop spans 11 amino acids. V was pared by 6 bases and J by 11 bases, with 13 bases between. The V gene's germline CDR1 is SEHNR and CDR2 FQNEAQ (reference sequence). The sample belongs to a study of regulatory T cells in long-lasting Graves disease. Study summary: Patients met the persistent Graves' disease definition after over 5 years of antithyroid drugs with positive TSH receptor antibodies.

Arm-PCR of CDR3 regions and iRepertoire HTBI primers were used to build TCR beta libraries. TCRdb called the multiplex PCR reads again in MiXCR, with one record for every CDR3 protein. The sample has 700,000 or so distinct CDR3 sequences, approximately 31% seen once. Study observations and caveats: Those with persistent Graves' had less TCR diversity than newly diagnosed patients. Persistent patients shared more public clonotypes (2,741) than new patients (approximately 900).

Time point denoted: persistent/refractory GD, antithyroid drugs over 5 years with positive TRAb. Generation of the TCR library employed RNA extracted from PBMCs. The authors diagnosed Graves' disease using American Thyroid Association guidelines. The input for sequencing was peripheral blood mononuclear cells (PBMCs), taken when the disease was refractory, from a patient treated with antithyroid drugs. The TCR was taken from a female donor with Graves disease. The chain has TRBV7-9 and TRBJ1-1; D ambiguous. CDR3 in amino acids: CASRTEDEAFF. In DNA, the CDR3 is TGTGCCAGCAGGACGGAGGACGAGGCTTTCTTT.